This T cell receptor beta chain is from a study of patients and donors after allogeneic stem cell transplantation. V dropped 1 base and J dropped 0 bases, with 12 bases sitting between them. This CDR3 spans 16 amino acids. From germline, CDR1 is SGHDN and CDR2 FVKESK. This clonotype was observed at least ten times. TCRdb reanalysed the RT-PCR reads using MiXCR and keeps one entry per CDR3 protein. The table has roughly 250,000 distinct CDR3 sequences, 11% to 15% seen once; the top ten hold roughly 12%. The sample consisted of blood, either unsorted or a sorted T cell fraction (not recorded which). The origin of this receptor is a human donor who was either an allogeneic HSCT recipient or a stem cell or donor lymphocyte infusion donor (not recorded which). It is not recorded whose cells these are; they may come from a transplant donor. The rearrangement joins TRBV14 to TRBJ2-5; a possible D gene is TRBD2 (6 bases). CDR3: CASSQVSSAYQETQYF. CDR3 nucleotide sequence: TGTGCCAGCAGCCAAGTGTCTAGCGCGTACCAAGAGACCCAGTACTTC.